The present entry profiles one T cell receptor (beta chain) with its context. What it recognizes is unknown. This sample is drawn from a study of T cell clones after liver transplantation. Study details: TCRbeta sequencing after a pre-transplant mixed lymphocyte reaction identified graft-donor-reactive clones, later tracked in post-transplant blood.

Findings and limits, study-wide: Low donor cell numbers restricted donor-reactive repertoire measurement in a couple of subjects. Donor-reactive sequences fell more than third party-reactive ones, suggesting partial deletion.

CDR1 and CDR2 from the germline V gene are PRHDT and FYEKMQ (reference sequence). The CDR3 sequence is 13 residues long. The V gene lost 0 bases and the J gene lost 6 bases, with 7 bases spanning the gap. Profiling relied on immunoSEQ multiplex PCR, and the TCRdb table lists in-frame clones only, not all of them. The sample shows about 75,000 clones, under 90% of them seen only once. This TCR was sampled from a human patient who received a liver transplant. Some T cells may be supplied by the graft donor. This sequence joins TRBV13 and TRBJ2-3; no definite D call. The sample here was CD4+ T cells from blood, taken 48 months after liver transplant. CDR3 sequence: CASSLGGWDTQYF. The CDR3 DNA sequence: TGTGCCAGCAGCTTAGGGGGATGGGATACGCAGTATTTT.